The 12 T cell receptor beta chains in this list originate from one sample, sequenced in a study of blood T cells in healthy people across ages. Alongside a J-beta primer mix, a sample-barcoded 5' primer served in a second PCR lasting 7 to 11 cycles. TCRdb fed the 5' RACE reads into MiXCR, producing one record per CDR3 protein. Here the sample spans 1.5 million to 2 million distinct CDR3 sequences, just under 50% being singletons. Sequencing was performed on blood. All receptors derive from a woman aged 40 to 49 in good health.

In regard to this clonotype: This may be a read error: a much more frequent sequence differs by one nucleotide. The rearrangement joins TRBV7-8 to TRBJ2-2; D might be TRBD1 or TRBD2, each matching 5 bases. In germline, CDR1 is SGHVS, CDR2 FQNEAQ. The CDR3 covers 15 residues. The CDR3: CASSYQDGPTGDLFF. In DNA, the CDR3 is TGTGCCAGCAGCTACCAGGACGGACCCACCGGGGACCTGTTTTTT.

The rearrangement joins TRBV20-1 to TRBJ2-4; weak D call: TRBD2 (5 bases). The J call could be wrong; TRBJ2-7 is a better fit for the DNA end. Germline lookup yields CDR1 DFQATT and CDR2 SNEGSKA (reference sequence). CDR3 length: 17 amino acids. CDR3 in amino acids: CSAPLKPKREQNYEQYF. The CDR3 region has the DNA TGCAGTGCACCCCTCAAGCCGAAAAGGGAGCAGAACTACGAGCAGTACTTC.

V is TRBV28 and J is TRBJ2-6, with 10 bases matching TRBD2. The CDR3 runs 18 residues. The germline V gene has CDR1 MDHEN and CDR2 SYDVKM. Unmatched junction bases numbered 5, after V lost 3 bases and J lost 0 bases. CDR3 nucleotides: TGTGCCAGCAGTTTCAGCGGACTAGCGGTCTCTGGGGCCAACGTCCTGACTTTC. Protein product: CASSFSGLAVSGANVLTF.

The gene calls are TRBV11-3 and TRBJ2-1, with 7 bases identical to TRBD1. The CDR3 is made up of 14 amino acids. V trimming: 5 bases; J trimming: 4 bases; junction bases outside the gene matches: 5. Germline assignment: CDR1 SGHNT and CDR2 YENEEA. The DNA of the CDR3 is TGTGCCAGCAGCCAGGCGACAGGGTACAATGAGCAGTTCTTC. Translated: CASSQATGYNEQFF.

This clonotype has a handful of counts. The chain uses TRBV25-1 and TRBJ2-5; TRBD1 matches at 9 bases. The DNA matches TRBJ2-7 better at its end, which makes the J call doubtful. The CDR3 runs to 15 residues. Germline assignment: CDR1 MGHDK and CDR2 SYGVNS. The DNA for the CDR3 is TGTGCCAGCAGTCCGAGACAGGGGGTCGTAAACGAGCAGTACTTC. This encodes CASSPRQGVVNEQYF.

V usage is TRBV4-3 and J usage is TRBJ2-7; 12 bases agree with TRBD2. CDR1 is LGHNA, CDR2 YSLEER, per germline. This CDR3 contains 16 residues. Trimming cost V 2 bases and J 7 bases; bases outside gene matches: 9. CDR3 region: CASSQLGLAGYNEQYF. In nucleotides, the CDR3 is TGCGCCAGCAGCCAACTGGGACTAGCGGGCTACAATGAGCAGTACTTC.

This chain connects TRBV9 to TRBJ2-5, with D maybe TRBD1 (6 bases). V was clipped by 3 bases and J by 11 bases, with 17 bases between them. CDR3 length equals 13 residues. CDR1 is SGDLS, CDR2 YYNGEE, per germline. The CDR3 loop reads CASSDGTNNEQYF. The CDR3 DNA reads TGTGCCAGCAGCGACGGGACAAACAATGAGCAGTACTTC. Combining the CDR3 with reference TRBV9 and TRBJ2-5 gives the whole variable domain DSGVTQTPKHLITATGQRVTLRCSPRSGDLSVYWYQQSLDQGLQFLIQYYNGEERAKGNILERFSAQQFPDLHSELNLSSLELGDSALYFCASSDGTNNEQYFGPGTRLLVL.

The gene calls are TRBV6-5 and TRBJ2-5; D possibly matches TRBD1 or TRBD2 (5 bases each). The J call is in doubt because the DNA end fits TRBJ2-4 better. In germline, CDR1 is MNHEY, CDR2 SVGAGI. The CDR3 is 13 amino acids. CDR3 in amino acids: CASSYPGTNIQYF. The CDR3 region has the DNA TGTGCCAGCAGTTACCCAGGGACGAACATTCAGTACTTC.

This clonotype was seen more than once but under ten times. The rearrangement uses TRBV29-1 and TRBJ2-7; 9 nucleotides line up with TRBD2. Germline values: CDR1 SQVTM, CDR2 ANQGSEA. The junction had 9 bases not matched to a gene; V was cut back by 6 bases and J by 3 bases. The CDR3 loop spans 14 amino acids. The CDR3 region is CSVDIAGDFYEQYF. In DNA form, the CDR3 reads TGCAGCGTCGATATAGCGGGGGATTTCTACGAGCAGTACTTC.

This chain connects TRBV24-1 to TRBJ1-2; D is uncertain. Germline V gene sequence: CDR1 KGHDR, CDR2 SFDVKD. With 2 bases removed from V and 10 bases from J, the gap between germline ends came to 7 bases. The length of the CDR3 is 11 residues. The CDR3 here is CATSDSRFYTF. The CDR3 DNA sequence: TGTGCCACCAGTGATTCCCGTTTCTACACCTTC.

The chain has TRBV29-1 and TRBJ2-1, with a possible D match to TRBD1 (6 bases). Trimming left V 4 bases short and J 7 bases short, with 11 bases between. The CDR3 is 12 residues long. Germline lookup yields CDR1 SQVTM and CDR2 ANQGSEA. The CDR3 is CSVGGTPNEQFF. The CDR3 DNA sequence: TGCAGCGTTGGAGGGACACCTAATGAGCAGTTCTTC.

This chain links TRBV5-1 with TRBJ2-7; the match to TRBD2 covers 7 bases. Germline assignment: CDR1 SGHRS and CDR2 YFSETQ. The CDR3 length is 15 residues. V lost 4 bases and J lost 1; bases outside the gene matches: 8. The CDR3 is CASSTGGTVSYEQYF. In nucleotides, the CDR3 is TGCGCCAGCAGCACGGGGGGAACCGTATCCTACGAGCAGTACTTC.